The clone carrying this TCR beta chain was observed a handful of times. Its antigen is not identified. MiXCR was run by TCRdb on the RT-PCR reads, yielding one entry per CDR3 protein. This sample has about 500,000 distinct CDR3 sequences, with 16% found just once. The CDR3 is 16 amino acids. Per germline, CDR1 SGHRS and CDR2 YFSETQ. V gave up 0 bases and J gave up 8 bases; unmatched junction bases: 9. This entry belongs to a study of response to subunit inactivated influenza vaccine. Overall study findings and caveats: A suggestion made by the authors is that each seasonal influenza vaccination recruits few new T cells.

This rearrangement joins TRBV5-1 to TRBJ1-4; 8 bases fit TRBD1. This receptor was taken from a man in his fifties or sixties who received an inactivated influenza vaccine. Sequenced material: CD4+ T cells sorted from PBMCs, taken 23 months after vaccination. CDR3: CASSLAGTGGREKLFF. The CDR3 coding sequence is TGCGCCAGCAGCTTGGCCGGTACAGGGGGGCGCGAAAAACTGTTTTTT.